The 32 T cell receptor beta chains in this list originate from one sample, sequenced in a study of blood T cell repertoires in COVID-19. Profiled with immunoSEQ multiplex PCR; TCRdb holds only in-frame clones, not every one. The profile shows 100,000 or so clones, approximately 92% of them singletons. Sequencing was carried out using peripheral blood. These receptors came from a man aged 50 to 59 with active COVID-19.

This clone was counted a few times. V gene TRBV2 combines with J gene TRBJ1-5, with 8 bases that match TRBD1. V shed 5 bases and J 8 bases; nucleotides not matched to a gene: 8. The length of the CDR3 is 14 residues. Germline V CDR1 and CDR2: SNHLY, FYNNEI. In nucleotides, the CDR3 is TGTGCCAGCAGTTTGACAGGGGCAGTGAAGCCCCAGCATTTT. Its translation is CASSLTGAVKPQHF.

The chain uses TRBV15 and TRBJ1-1; 9 nucleotides match TRBD1. Germline CDR1 is LNHNV and CDR2 is YYDKDF (reference sequence). This CDR3 has 14 residues. V shed 5 bases, J shed 5 bases, and the junction held 6 bases outside the gene matches. The CDR3 region has the DNA TGTGCCACCAGCCTAGGACAGGGGTGGACTGAAGCTTTCTTT. Amino acids: CATSLGQGWTEAFF. The variable domain in full, with the rest retrieved from reference TRBV15 and TRBJ1-1, is DAMVIQNPRYQVTQFGKPVTLSCSQTLNHNVMYWYQQKSSQAPKLLFHYYDKDFNNEADTPDNFQSRRPNTSFCFLDIRSPGLGDTAMYLCATSLGQGWTEAFFGQGTRLTVV.

This chain uses TRBV11-3 with TRBJ1-1, with D unclear. CDR3 size: 13 residues. Germline V CDR1 and CDR2: SGHNT, YENEEA. V shed 1 base and J shed 6 bases, with 9 bases lying between them. CDR3 bases: TGTGCCAGCAGCTTAGTGAGCACGGCTGAAGCTTTCTTT. This gives the protein CASSLVSTAEAFF.

This chain links TRBV29-1 with TRBJ2-1, with D possibly being TRBD2 (8 bases). CDR3 length: 17 residues. Per germline, CDR1 SQVTM and CDR2 ANQGSEA. Trimming shortened V by 6 bases and J by 0 bases, and 21 bases separated the two germline ends. CDR3 protein: CSVGQRSGGSSYNEQFF. The CDR3 DNA sequence: TGCAGCGTGGGACAGCGATCGGGGGGGAGCTCCTACAATGAGCAGTTCTTC.

A few counts support this clone. The rearrangement joins TRBV28 to TRBJ1-1, with D perhaps matching TRBD1 (6 bases). V shed 3 bases and J shed 0 bases, with 11 bases lying between them. Germline lookup yields CDR1 MDHEN and CDR2 SYDVKM. There are 15 residues in the CDR3. The CDR3: CASSLPGQLNTEAFF. In DNA, the CDR3 is TGTGCCAGCAGTTTGCCCGGACAGTTGAACACTGAAGCTTTCTTT.

The CDR3, as DNA: TGTGCCAGCAGTCCCCGAGGCATCCGGCGATACACTGAAGCTTTCTTT. Encoded protein: CASSPRGIRRYTEAFF. The chain uses TRBV27 and TRBJ1-1; D gene ambiguous. Germline assignment: CDR1 MNHEY and CDR2 SMNVEV (reference sequence). The V gene lost 5 bases and the J gene lost 3 bases, with 19 bases spanning the gap. This CDR3 comprises 16 residues.

The V gene is TRBV10-1, the J gene TRBJ2-1, with TRBD1 identical over 8 bases. The CDR3 extends over 12 amino acids. J was trimmed by 9 bases and V by 4 bases; bases with no gene match: 2. Germline V gene lookup returns CDR1 WNHNN and CDR2 SYGVQD (reference sequence). CDR3 sequence reads: CASSGQGSEQFF. As DNA, the CDR3 is TGCGCCAGCAGTGGACAGGGGAGTGAGCAGTTCTTC.

The V gene is TRBV18, the J gene TRBJ2-3, with 7 bases aligning to TRBD1. The ends lost 1 base at V and 3 bases at J; junction bases unmatched: 4. Germline V lookup: CDR1 KGHSH, CDR2 LQKENI. This CDR3 contains 15 residues. The CDR3 reads CASSPRQGRTDTQYF. The CDR3 DNA reads TGTGCCAGCTCACCACGACAGGGACGGACAGATACGCAGTATTTT.

The V gene is TRBV11-2, the J gene TRBJ2-1, with 9 bases that match TRBD2. The CDR3 length is 15 residues. J lost 7 bases, V lost 3 bases, and 7 bases had no gene match. The germline gives CDR1 SGHAT, CDR2 FQNNGV. CDR3 residues: CASSFRGLAANEQFF. In nucleotides, the CDR3 is TGTGCCAGCAGCTTCCGGGGACTAGCTGCAAATGAGCAGTTCTTC.

This clone has only one observation. This chain's CDR3 is CASSLVGTWDTQYF. The CDR3 DNA follows: TGTGCCAGCAGCTTAGTTGGGACTTGGGATACGCAGTATTTT. This chain uses TRBV7-9 with TRBJ2-3; D may be TRBD2 (6 bases). Germline values: CDR1 SEHNR, CDR2 FQNEAQ (reference sequence). Trimming removed 1 base at V and 6 bases at J, with 11 bases between. CDR3 length equals 14 residues.

This chain uses TRBV12-3 or TRBV12-4 with TRBJ1-3; D is unclear. The CDR3 extends over 13 amino acids. V was trimmed by 5 bases and J by 4 bases, leaving 9 bases between them. CDR3: CASSPIRGNTIYF. The CDR3, as DNA: TGTGCCAGCAGTCCCATCAGGGGAAACACCATATATTTT.

This chain links TRBV28 with TRBJ1-6; D not resolved. The CDR3 loop spans 12 amino acids. Germline CDR1 MDHEN, CDR2 SYDVKM. Trimming removed 6 bases at V and 6 bases at J, with 6 bases between. Written as DNA, the CDR3 is TGTGCCAGCAGCCTCTTTAATTCACCCCTCCACTTT. Its protein is CASSLFNSPLHF.

V and J are TRBV2 and TRBJ2-1; 7 bases map to TRBD1. Germline V lookup: CDR1 SNHLY, CDR2 FYNNEI. The CDR3 contains 15 residues. Trimming took 6 bases from V and 6 from J; bases not matched to a gene: 11. The CDR3 bases are TGTGCCAGCAGGCCCGGGACAGTTGTGGTCAATGAGCAGTTCTTC. Encoded protein: CASRPGTVVVNEQFF.

This sequence joins TRBV14 and TRBJ2-1, with D tentatively TRBD2 (6 bases). The V gene's germline CDR1 is SGHDN and CDR2 FVKESK. V was trimmed by 4 bases and J by 4 bases, leaving 11 bases between them. The CDR3 consists of 14 residues. CDR3: CASSPASVYNEQFF. Here the CDR3 DNA reads TGTGCCAGCAGCCCGGCTAGCGTTTACAATGAGCAGTTCTTC. Variable domain in full (rest from reference TRBV14 and TRBJ2-1): EAGVTQFPSHSVIEKGQTVTLRCDPISGHDNLYWYRRVMGKEIKFLLHFVKESKQDESGMPNNRFLAERTGGTYSTLKVQPAELEDSGVYFCASSPASVYNEQFFGPGTRLTVL.

This clone has just a few counts. The chain recombines TRBV27 with TRBJ2-1; TRBD2 is a possible D gene (5 bases). Germline CDR1 is MNHEY and CDR2 is SMNVEV (reference sequence). Trimming took off 3 bases at V and 5 bases at J, with 14 bases between the two ends. This CDR3 spans 15 amino acids. The CDR3 DNA is TGTGCCAGCAGTTTGCGGAGGAGGCAAGACAATGAGCAGTTCTTC. Protein: CASSLRRRQDNEQFF.

The rearrangement joins TRBV5-1 to TRBJ2-7; weak D call: TRBD2 (7 bases). V was clipped by 6 bases and J by 7 bases, with 20 bases between them. Looked up from germline, CDR1 is SGHRS and CDR2 is YFSETQ. The length of the CDR3 is 14 residues. The CDR3 loop is CASTPEGGREEQYF. CDR3 DNA sequence: TGCGCCAGCACCCCGGAGGGGGGGCGGGAGGAGCAGTACTTC.

V and J are TRBV6-1 and TRBJ2-7; D is uncertain. Germline V gives CDR1 MNHNS, CDR2 SASEGT. The CDR3 length is 12 residues. V was clipped by 1 base and J by 3 bases, with 4 bases between them. The CDR3 DNA is TGTGCCAGCAGTGAAGGAGGCTACGAGCAGTACTTC. It yields the protein CASSEGGYEQYF.

This chain uses TRBV9 with TRBJ1-2; TRBD1 aligns across 7 bases. The germline V gene has CDR1 SGDLS and CDR2 YYNGEE. CDR3 length: 13 amino acids. After removal of 1 base from V and 6 bases from J, the junction contained 3 bases not matched to a gene. The CDR3 coding sequence is TGTGCCAGCAGCGTAAACAGGGGCGATGGCTACACCTTC. Translated: CASSVNRGDGYTF.

With regard to this clone: The junction does not match germline at one end; this may be a read error. The chain uses TRBV2 and TRBJ2-2, with TRBD2 matching 7 bases. Looked up from germline, CDR1 is SNHLY and CDR2 is FYNNEI. This CDR3 has 17 amino acids. CDR3 protein: CASKKGSGGVDAGELLF. The CDR3, as DNA: TGTGCCAGCAAAAAAGGATCGGGGGGTGTGGACGCCGGGGAGCTGCTTTTT.

The table lists this clone with a count of one. The V and J genes are TRBV18 and TRBJ2-1, with 9 bases lining up with TRBD2. The CDR3 sequence is 17 residues long. Germline CDR1 KGHSH, CDR2 LQKENI. J was trimmed by 7 bases and V by 3 bases; bases with no gene match: 13. CDR3 in DNA: TGTGCCAGCTCACCTAGCTCGGGGCTAGCGGGGATTAATGAGCAGTTCTTC. It specifies CASSPSSGLAGINEQFF. Together with reference TRBV18 and TRBJ2-1, the CDR3 gives the full variable domain: NAGVMQNPRHLVRRRGQEARLRCSPMKGHSHVYWYRQLPEEGLKFMVYLQKENIIDESGMPKERFSAEFPKEGPSILRIQQVVRGDSAAYFCASSPSSGLAGINEQFFGPGTRLTVL.

V and J are TRBV5-1 and TRBJ1-4, with TRBD1 matching 8 bases. Looked up from germline, CDR1 is SGHRS and CDR2 is YFSETQ. V lost 4 bases to trimming and J lost 7 bases; unmatched junction nucleotides: 6. This CDR3 contains 14 residues. The CDR3 DNA follows: TGCGCCAGCAGCCCCGGACAGGGAGTTGAAAAACTGTTTTTT. Translated, it gives CASSPGQGVEKLFF.

The chain links TRBV28 to TRBJ1-2, with D hard to call. The germline CDR1 and CDR2 sequences are MDHEN and SYDVKM. V was pared by 4 bases and J by 5 bases, with 11 bases between. The CDR3 is 13 residues long. CDR3 in amino acids: CASSSLNIYGYTF. The CDR3 DNA reads as TGTGCCAGCAGTTCCCTCAACATTTATGGCTACACCTTC.

As to this clone: The junction departs from germline at one end; a sequencing error may be responsible. This sequence joins TRBV9 and TRBJ1-4, with D uncertain. This CDR3 region has 15 residues. Germline V gene data show CDR1 as SGDLS and CDR2 as YYNGEE. The DNA of the CDR3 is TGTGCCAGCAGCGTAGGAGTGGGGAGCAATGAAAAGCTGTTTTTT. It yields the protein CASSVGVGSNEKLFF.

This clone was seen only once. V usage is TRBV21-1 and J usage is TRBJ2-5; the table's D gene call, TRBD1, was not cross checked with the DNA. TRBV21-1 is reported as a pseudogene. This CDR3 contains 13 residues. Here the CDR3 DNA reads TGTGCCAGCAGCAACAGGGCCCAAGAGACCCAGTACTTC. As protein: CASSNRAQETQYF.

The chain carries TRBV10-2 and TRBJ2-7; the match to TRBD2 covers 7 bases. This CDR3 contains 13 residues. CDR1 is WSHSY and CDR2 is SAAADI in the germline V gene. With V trimmed by 2 bases and J by 6 bases, 4 bases remained unmatched. For the CDR3, the DNA is TGCGCCAGCAGTGAGCTGGGCGGGAGCGAGCAGTACTTC. It translates to CASSELGGSEQYF.

As DNA, the CDR3 is TGTGCCAGCAGCCGAAGGGGGGGGACTGAAGCTTTCTTT. It encodes CASSRRGGTEAFF. The rearrangement links TRBV2 to TRBJ1-1, with TRBD1 as a possible D gene (6 bases). Germline lookup yields CDR1 SNHLY and CDR2 FYNNEI. V lost 6 bases and J lost 5, with 13 bases in between. The CDR3 has 13 residues.

J is TRBJ2-5 and V is TRBV7-9; TRBD1 matches 8 bases. The CDR3 has 15 residues. Trimming removed 2 bases from V and 1 base from J; junction bases left unmatched: 3. The germline gives CDR1 SEHNR, CDR2 FQNEAQ (reference sequence). The CDR3 bases are TGTGCCAGCAGCTTAACAGGGGGGACCCAAGAGACCCAGTACTTC. This translates into CASSLTGGTQETQYF.

The rearrangement links TRBV5-1 to TRBJ2-4; D possibly corresponds to TRBD1 (6 bases). Trimming removed 3 bases from V and 9 bases from J, with 19 bases in between. CDR1 is SGHRS, CDR2 YFSETQ, per germline. This CDR3 is 15 amino acids long. CDR3 sequence (DNA): TGCGCCAGCAGCTCTCTCACAGGGCAAGAGAGCATTCAGTACTTC. Translated, it gives CASSSLTGQESIQYF.

The chain links TRBV5-1 to TRBJ2-2, with no clear D. Trimming cost V 0 bases and J 0 bases, with 9 bases left between them. The CDR3 runs to 16 residues. CDR1 is SGHRS, CDR2 YFSETQ, per germline. Here the CDR3 reads CASSLVIGANTGELFF. DNA for the CDR3: TGCGCCAGCAGCTTGGTGATCGGAGCGAACACCGGGGAGCTGTTTTTT.

This chain joins TRBV6-5 and TRBJ1-4; D not resolved. This CDR3 is built from 14 residues. Germline values: CDR1 MNHEY, CDR2 SVGAGI. V was pared by 7 bases and J by 4 bases, with 13 bases between. The CDR3: CASTARSHNEKLFF. The CDR3 nucleotides read TGTGCCAGCACCGCTCGGAGCCATAATGAAAAACTGTTTTTT.

The chain couples TRBV5-8 to TRBJ2-2; TRBD2 is a possible D gene (6 bases). Trimming took 0 bases from V and 8 from J, leaving 8 bases between them. The CDR3 runs to 13 residues. Germline assignment: CDR1 SGHTS and CDR2 YDEGEE. The CDR3 sequence: CASSLVAGGELFF. The CDR3 DNA reads TGTGCCAGCAGCTTGGTTGCGGGAGGGGAGCTGTTTTTT.

This clone was seen a single time. The CDR3 here is CASSEGGIYEQYF. In DNA form, the CDR3 reads TGTGCCAGCAGTGAAGGAGGGATCTACGAGCAGTACTTC. The rearrangement uses TRBV2 and TRBJ2-7; D perhaps matches TRBD2 (5 bases). The germline CDR1 and CDR2 sequences are SNHLY and FYNNEI. The V and J ends lost 1 base and 3 bases respectively, with 7 bases between them. This CDR3 contains 13 residues.